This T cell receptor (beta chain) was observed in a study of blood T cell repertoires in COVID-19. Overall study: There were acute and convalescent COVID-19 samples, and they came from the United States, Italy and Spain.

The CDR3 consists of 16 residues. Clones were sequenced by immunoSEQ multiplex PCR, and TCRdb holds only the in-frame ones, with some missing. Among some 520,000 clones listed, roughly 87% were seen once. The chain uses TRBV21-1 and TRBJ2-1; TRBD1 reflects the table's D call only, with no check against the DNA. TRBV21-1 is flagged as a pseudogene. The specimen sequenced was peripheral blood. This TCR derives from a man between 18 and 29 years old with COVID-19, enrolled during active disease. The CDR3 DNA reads TGTGCCAGCAGCAAAGTAGACATCTCGTCTGACAATGAGCAGTTCTTC. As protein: CASSKVDISSDNEQFF.